A single sample is the source of the 10 T cell receptor beta chains below, sequenced in a study of blood T cell repertoires in COVID-19. The protocol was immunoSEQ multiplex PCR, while the TCRdb copy is restricted to in-frame clones and leaves out a portion. The table records roughly 290,000 clones, 70% to 90% of them present only once. Sequencing used peripheral blood. The receptors originated from a human donor with COVID-19, enrolled during active disease. The donor label of this sample is uncertain.

This chain uses TRBV6-6 with TRBJ1-5; 11 nucleotides match TRBD1. From germline, CDR1 is MNHNY and CDR2 SVGAGI (reference sequence). V lost 6 bases and J lost 4; bases outside the gene matches: 8. This CDR3 is 16 amino acids long. CDR3 amino acids: CASSRTGGGRNQPQHF. The DNA of the CDR3 is TGTGCCAGCAGCCGGACAGGGGGCGGAAGGAATCAGCCCCAGCATTTT.

This rearrangement joins TRBV6-5 to TRBJ1-1; TRBD1 matches 8 bases. Germline-derived CDR1 and CDR2 are MNHEY and SVGAGI. Losses at the gene ends were 6 bases for V and 3 bases for J; bases not matched to a gene: 3. The CDR3 is 13 amino acids. The CDR3 sequence is CASREDRDTEAFF. The CDR3 nucleotides read TGTGCCAGCAGAGAGGACAGGGACACTGAAGCTTTCTTT.

This chain joins TRBV5-5 and TRBJ2-5; no reliable D call. Trimming cost V 0 bases and J 3 bases, with 6 bases left between them. CDR1 is SGHKS, CDR2 YYEKEE, per germline (reference sequence). The CDR3 sequence is 13 residues long. CDR3 protein: CASSLGSEETQYF. The CDR3 DNA sequence: TGTGCCAGCAGCTTGGGGTCAGAAGAGACCCAGTACTTC.

This clone was observed a single time. This chain connects TRBV10-3 to TRBJ2-2, with D unclear. Germline CDR1 is ENHRY and CDR2 is SYGVKD. Trimming pared 2 bases from V and 5 bases from J, leaving 6 bases between. This CDR3 spans 13 amino acids. The CDR3 DNA sequence: TGTGCCATCAGTGAGGAACAAACCGGGGAGCTGTTTTTT. It specifies CAISEEQTGELFF.

This chain links TRBV2 with TRBJ2-5, with D possibly being TRBD1 (5 bases). From germline, CDR1 is SNHLY and CDR2 FYNNEI. This CDR3 is 16 amino acids long. V lost 9 bases and J lost 5, with 25 bases in between. The CDR3 here is CARRFPRPRYRETQYF. The CDR3 DNA reads as TGTGCCAGACGTTTCCCGAGGCCTCGATACAGGGAGACCCAGTACTTC.

The chain uses TRBV5-1 and TRBJ1-1; 7 bases map to TRBD1. V trimming: 0 bases; J trimming: 4 bases; junction bases outside the gene matches: 3. The germline V gene has CDR1 SGHRS and CDR2 YFSETQ. The CDR3 sequence is 14 residues long. The CDR3 nucleotides are TGCGCCAGCAGCTTGGCTGGGACAGCCACTGAAGCTTTCTTT. It specifies CASSLAGTATEAFF.

V usage is TRBV4-1 and J usage is TRBJ1-5; the D gene is possibly TRBD1 (5 bases). The CDR3 consists of 13 residues. Trimming shortened V by 3 bases and J by 7 bases, and 10 bases separated the two germline ends. From germline, CDR1 is MGHRA and CDR2 YSYEKL. Here the CDR3 reads CASSQGLGQPQHF. The CDR3 DNA reads as TGCGCCAGCAGCCAGGGACTGGGGCAGCCCCAGCATTTT.

The V and J genes are TRBV6-5 and TRBJ1-1, with D uncertain. The V end was cut by 5 bases, the J end by 7 bases, with 17 bases between. CDR1 MNHEY and CDR2 SVGAGI come from the germline V gene. The CDR3 consists of 14 residues. The CDR3 DNA reads as TGTGCCAGCAGTCCGAAGGCAGGCCTTCTTGAAGCTTTCTTT. Translation gives CASSPKAGLLEAFF.

This clone was counted between two and nine times. The CDR3 nucleotides are TGTGCCAGCACTCCCCGGACAGGGGTCTACAATGAGCAGTTCTTC. This gives the protein CASTPRTGVYNEQFF. The chain combines TRBV28 with TRBJ2-1, with 9 nucleotides matching TRBD1. Looked up from germline, CDR1 is MDHEN and CDR2 is SYDVKM. The junction had 7 bases not matched to a gene; V was cut back by 7 bases and J by 3 bases. The CDR3 length is 15 residues.

This chain links TRBV12-5 with TRBJ1-4; D uncertain. V lost 2 bases to trimming and J lost 8 bases, with 6 bases between them. This CDR3 region has 12 residues. Germline V CDR1 and CDR2: LGHNT, FRNRAP. CDR3 amino acids: CASGLRREKLFF. The CDR3 DNA sequence: TGTGCTAGTGGTTTGAGGAGGGAAAAACTGTTTTTT.